This entry describes one T cell receptor beta chain. This clonotype has ten or more counts. Its cognate antigen has yet to be identified. The record has no base qualities; no much larger clone is one base away. These data are taken from a study of T-cell reconstitution after alpha-beta-depleted transplantation in children (dated by TCRdb to about 2016). A note on the overall study: Using TCR repertoire profiling, the study quantitatively followed how T-cell immune reconstitution unfolded in children after TCRalphabeta/CD19-depleted allogeneic hematopoietic cell transplantation.

Library preparation employed PCR. Sequenced on an Illumina HiSeq 2500. TCR libraries were prepared with molecular barcoding, using unique molecular identifiers to normalize TCRbeta repertoire quantification. TCRdb took the public reads, trimmed them with fastp at Q25, ran MiXCR for clone calling and kept in-frame beta chains. Records with the same CDR3 protein are collapsed into one entry carrying the most frequent genes and DNA. In this sample the table shows roughly 500,000 distinct CDR3 sequences, around a third of which occur a single time. The ten largest clones represent about 2.3% of the sample. The sequencing used PBMCs from the stem cell graft donor, collected from the stem cell graft. The sequence was obtained from a human donor who donated a stem cell graft to a child with aplastic anemia.

The CDR3: CSARTGTVSYGYTF. In nucleotide form, the sequence is TGCAGTGCTAGAACCGGGACAGTTTCCTATGGCTACACCTTC. Here the chain combines TRBV20-1 and TRBJ1-2, and 7 junctional nucleotides match TRBD1. Trimmed from V: 2 bases; trimmed from J: 4 bases; junction bases lacking a gene match: 7. The CDR3 runs 14 amino acids, cysteine and phenylalanine included. Only the CDR3 DNA stays, 42 bases, in frame from base 1. According to the germline V gene (reference sequence), CDR1 reads DFQATT and CDR2 reads SNEGSKA.